The entry below describes one T cell receptor (beta chain). The antigen is not known. The data were obtained in a study of cytomegalovirus exposure and HLA in healthy donors. Study-wide results and limits: Most TCR sequences showed up rarely, but some public TCRs showed up in many donors. Investigators reported more than 150 TCR beta chains as tied to cytomegalovirus. According to reports, the classifier identified cytomegalovirus status with high specificity and sensitivity.

In the PCR, 60 Vbeta and 13 Jbeta primers were used. Only in-frame clones appear in the TCRdb table, and some are missing; sequencing was by immunoSEQ multiplex PCR. The sample gives over 90,000 clones, approximately 80% of which show up once; roughly 9.6% is in the top ten. V dropped 8 bases and J dropped 2 bases, with 13 bases sitting between them. Germline loops: CDR1 SGHTA, CDR2 FQGNSA. The CDR3 loop spans 13 amino acids. This chain uses TRBV7-2 with TRBJ2-7; possibly TRBD2 for D (5 bases). The material sequenced was PBMCs. This receptor was obtained from a male donor in good health and CMV-seropositive. The DNA of the CDR3 is TGTGCCAGCGGGAGCACTCCTACCTACGAGCAGTACTTC. Protein: CASGSTPTYEQYF.